Below, one TCR beta chain is given with its context. This CDR3 is also generated by other DNA sequences in the sample. V shed 1 base and J shed 0 bases, with 7 bases lying between them. This CDR3 has 14 amino acids. CDR1 is SEHNR and CDR2 is FQNEAQ in the germline V gene (reference sequence). The PCR ran on 60 Vbeta and 13 Jbeta primers. Some clones are missing from TCRdb's copy, which holds only in-frame ones; the method was immunoSEQ multiplex PCR. The sample has 74,000 or so clones, roughly 76% seen once. The sample comes from a study of cytomegalovirus exposure and HLA in healthy donors. V is TRBV7-9 and J is TRBJ2-7, with D maybe TRBD1 (6 bases). The receptor comes from a woman in her thirties or forties in good health and CMV-seronegative. The sequencing sample was made of PBMCs. The CDR3 region has the DNA TGTGCCAGCAGCTTAGGGGGGCTCTCCTACGAGCAGTACTTC. Amino acid sequence: CASSLGGLSYEQYF. The entire variable domain, with the rest obtained from reference TRBV7-9 and TRBJ2-7, is as follows: DTGVSQNPRHKITKRGQNVTFRCDPISEHNRLYWYRQTLGQGPEFLTYFQNEAQLEKSRLLSDRFSAERPKGSFSTLEIQRTEQGDSAMYLCASSLGGLSYEQYFGPGTRLTVT.